This T cell receptor (beta chain) was identified during a study of cytomegalovirus exposure and HLA in healthy donors. At collection, donors were nominally healthy, but unrecorded immune exposures were probable. Both 60 Vbeta primers and 13 Jbeta primers went into the PCR. Clones were read by immunoSEQ multiplex PCR, and TCRdb kept only the in-frame ones, dropping some. This sample carries some 200,000 clones, 75% to 90% of them seen once, and the ten largest clones take roughly 6%. Deletions cut 0 bases from V and 6 bases from J, with 9 bases between. Germline V CDR1 and CDR2: SGDLS, YYNGEE. This CDR3 contains 14 residues.

The clonotype was recovered from a man between 35 and 55 years old in good health and CMV-seropositive. Sequenced sample: PBMCs. This chain joins TRBV9 and TRBJ1-4; the D is unclear. CDR3 sequence reads: CASSVGSGHEKLFF. The DNA of the CDR3 is TGTGCCAGCAGCGTAGGGTCTGGCCATGAAAAACTGTTTTTT.